This entry features one TCR beta chain sequence. This specimen comes from a study of blood T cell repertoires in COVID-19. At the level of the study: Samples of COVID-19 (acute and convalescent) were obtained from the United States, Italy and Spain. PBMCs, B-cell-depleted T cells, or T cells provided the cDNA or gDNA that made up the material.

Germline V lookup: CDR1 MNHEY, CDR2 SVGAGI. There are 14 residues in the CDR3. Trimming removed 7 bases at V and 4 bases at J, with 16 bases between. In the original processing: Using reference gene primer amplification, nucleated cell counts were estimated. Sequencing was performed with immunoSEQ multiplex PCR; in TCRdb, only in-frame clones are kept and a portion is missing. From that table come the V and J calls and clone size; the DNA was used to work out D and trimming. The table lists 200,000 to 250,000 clones, approximately 83% of them singletons. This TCR was sampled from a woman aged 25 to 39 who had recovered from COVID-19. This sequence joins TRBV6-5 and TRBJ1-2; D uncertain. Sequencing input: peripheral blood. DNA of the CDR3: TGTGCCAGCACCCCCGGACTGACTCGCTATGGCTACACCTTC. Its protein is CASTPGLTRYGYTF.